A selection of T cell receptor beta chains follows, all from one sample in a study of T cell repertoires in cytomegalovirus infection. TCRdb re-analysed the reads in MiXCR, keeping a single row per CDR3 protein. The table shows roughly 340,000 distinct CDR3 sequences, with 25% to 30% occurring only once. Their antigens remain unidentified. Sequenced here: cultured PBMCs, sampled from culture after CMV antigen stimulation. These receptors were taken from a human donor in good health (CMV status not recorded). Some clones in this sample may be carry-over from other donors' samples. CDR3s include the opening cysteine and the closing phenylalanine or tryptophan. Each record gives: V gene, D gene, clone size, J gene, CDR3 DNA, CDR3 protein. A D gene is named only where the DNA matches it firmly. Clone size is stated in some rows and not others, as once, few, many or a class when expanded.

TRBV6-7	TRBD1	NA	TRBJ2-5	TGTGCCAGCAGCCCATCCGGGACAGGGGGCTGGGGGTACCAAGAGACCCAGTACTTC	CASSPSGTGGWGYQETQYF
TRBV6-1	NA	few	TRBJ1-2	TGTGCCAGCAGTGATAAGCAGGGAGGCTATGGCTACACCTTC	CASSDKQGGYGYTF
TRBV19	TRBD2	NA	TRBJ2-1	TGTGCCAGTAGGTTCTTGGGACTAGCGGGGGGTGAGCAGTTCTTC	CASRFLGLAGGEQFF
TRBV3-1	NA	few	TRBJ1-1	TGTGCCAGCAGCCGGGACGGGAACACTGAAGCTTTCTTT	CASSRDGNTEAFF
TRBV12-3/TRBV12-4	NA	few	TRBJ2-1	TGTGCCAGCAGCCCAGCCGTAGGCGATGAGCAGTTCTTC	CASSPAVGDEQFF
TRBV20-1	NA	few	TRBJ2-7	TGCAGTGCTAGCGGTCAGACCTACGAGCAGTACTTC	CSASGQTYEQYF
TRBV5-6	TRBD1	NA	TRBJ1-2	TGTGCCAGCAGCCCCGGCGACAGGGGAAGGTATGGCTACACCTTC	CASSPGDRGRYGYTF
TRBV11-2	TRBD1	NA	TRBJ2-2	TGTGCCAGCAGCTTTGGGACAGGGAACACCGGGGAGCTGTTTTTT	CASSFGTGNTGELFF
TRBV10-3	NA	many	TRBJ1-2	TGTGCCGTGGGGGGGGGAACGTACTATGGCTACACCTTC	CAVGGGTYYGYTF
TRBV7-2	NA	NA	TRBJ2-1	TGTGCCAGCAGCGTTTCTTCTGCTGCGGTAGGGCAGTTCTTC	CASSVSSAAVGQFF
TRBV7-9	NA	few	TRBJ1-1	TGTGCCAGCAGCCGCACTTTGGACACTGAAGCTTTCTTT	CASSRTLDTEAFF
TRBV7-8	TRBD1	NA	TRBJ1-2	TGTGCCAGCAGCTTAGCCCTCGGGGGGACAGGGGGAGGTGGCTACACCTTC	CASSLALGGTGGGGYTF
TRBV9	TRBD2	NA	TRBJ2-7	TGTGCCAGCAGCGCGGGACTAGCGCCACACGAGCAGTACTTC	CASSAGLAPHEQYF
TRBV27	TRBD2	NA	TRBJ2-3	TGTGCCAGCAGTTTATCGCCCGGGGGGGCTGATACGCAGTATTTT	CASSLSPGGADTQYF
TRBV29-1	TRBD2	few	TRBJ2-7	TGCAGCGTTGAAGAACCCCGGGAGGTCTCCTACGAGCAGTACTTC	CSVEEPREVSYEQYF
TRBV6-2/TRBV6-3	TRBD1	NA	TRBJ1-2	TGTGCCAGCAGTTACTCGACAGGGGTCCGGGGCTACACCTTC	CASSYSTGVRGYTF
TRBV9	NA	NA	TRBJ2-5	TGTGCCAGCAGCGTAGACTCTTTGGGGAGGGAGACCCAGTACTTC	CASSVDSLGRETQYF
TRBV5-4	NA	NA	TRBJ2-7	TGTGCCAGCAGCTTGGGCACAGCCTCCTACGAGCAGTACTTC	CASSLGTASYEQYF
TRBV7-9	NA	few	TRBJ2-5	TGTGCCAGCAGCCCTTCATCAGTCTACCAAGAGACCCAGTACTTC	CASSPSSVYQETQYF
TRBV20-1	TRBD2	few	TRBJ2-1	TGCAGTGCCCCCAAAGCGGGGGAGACCCACAATGAGCAGTTCTTC	CSAPKAGETHNEQFF
TRBV6-4	NA	few	TRBJ2-6	TGTGCCAGCAGTGACTCTACGGGCTCTGGGGCCAACGTCCTGACTTTC	CASSDSTGSGANVLTF
TRBV20-1	NA	NA	TRBJ2-3	TGCAGTGCTAGGACGGAACCCACAGATACGCAGTATTTT	CSARTEPTDTQYF
TRBV27	TRBD1	once	TRBJ1-2	TGTGCCAGCGGCGCCAGGGGGACGTATGGCTACACCTTC	CASGARGTYGYTF
TRBV20-1	NA	NA	TRBJ2-7	TGCAGTGCTAGACCCGGCGAGCAGTACTTC	CSARPGEQYF
TRBV11-2	NA	few	TRBJ1-5	TGTGCCAGCAGCTTAGATCTCACTCAGTCGCAGCCCCAGCATTTT	CASSLDLTQSQPQHF
TRBV7-2	NA	NA	TRBJ1-2	TGTGCCAGCAGCTTAAGGATCACTTCTAACTATGGCTACACCTTC	CASSLRITSNYGYTF
TRBV6-5	NA	NA	TRBJ2-3	TGTGCCAGCAGTCCGGTAGAGGGGGGCACAGATACGCAGTATTTT	CASSPVEGGTDTQYF
TRBV10-2	TRBD2	NA	TRBJ2-1	TGCGCCAGCAGTGAGGCGGGGGGGCCCTACAATGAGCAGTTCTTC	CASSEAGGPYNEQFF
TRBV7-2	NA	few	TRBJ2-7	TGTGCCAGCAGTTCACCGGGACTCCCGTACTTC	CASSSPGLPYF
TRBV6-2/TRBV6-3	NA	few	TRBJ2-3	TGTGCCAGCAGTTACGGGACGGGAGCAGATACGCAGTATTTT	CASSYGTGADTQYF
TRBV6-6	NA	NA	TRBJ2-1	TGTGCCAGCAGTTATACTCCCCGGGACTTCAAGTGGAATGAGCAGTTCTTC	CASSYTPRDFKWNEQFF
TRBV20-1	NA	NA	TRBJ2-7	TGCAGTGCTAGGGGTGGGGGGCCAACGGTGGAGCAGTACTTC	CSARGGGPTVEQYF
TRBV7-2	NA	many	TRBJ1-1	TGTGCCAGCAGCTTATTGGACAGGAACACTGAAGCTTTCTTT	CASSLLDRNTEAFF
TRBV6-1	TRBD2	NA	TRBJ2-3	TGTGCCAGCAGTGAATTTCATAAGCGGGGTGCGAACACAGATACGCAGTATTTT	CASSEFHKRGANTDTQYF
TRBV6-2/TRBV6-3	TRBD2	NA	TRBJ2-3	TGTGCCAGCAGTTACTCAGCGGGATTCTCCACAGATACGCAGTATTTT	CASSYSAGFSTDTQYF
TRBV7-3	NA	NA	TRBJ1-2	TGTGCCAGCAGCTCATCAGAACGCTATGGCTACACCTTC	CASSSSERYGYTF
TRBV12-3/TRBV12-4	NA	NA	TRBJ1-5	TGTGCCACCACACAGGGTCGGCGACAGCCCCAGCATTTT	CATTQGRRQPQHF
TRBV27	NA	NA	TRBJ2-1	TGTGCCAGCAGTTTAAAGGGCCAACCTACCTACAATGAGCAGTTCTTC	CASSLKGQPTYNEQFF
TRBV28	TRBD2	many	TRBJ2-2	TGTGCCAGCAGACGGACTAGAAACACCGGGGAGCTGTTTTTT	CASRRTRNTGELFF
TRBV4-1	TRBD2	few	TRBJ2-1	TGCGCCAGCAGCCAAGAAGTGGCGGGAGGTACTGAGCAGTTCTTC	CASSQEVAGGTEQFF
TRBV19	NA	NA	TRBJ2-1	TGTGCCAGCCGGGCTAGCGATGAGCAGTTCTTC	CASRASDEQFF
TRBV19	NA	NA	TRBJ2-5	TGTGCCAGTAGTGCAGTAGCACAAGAGACCCAGTACTTC	CASSAVAQETQYF
TRBV9	TRBD1	NA	TRBJ2-5	TGTGCCAGCAGCTCCACAGGGGGTCTACGCTTC	CASSSTGGLRF